Listed below are T cell receptor beta chains from one sample, sequenced in a study of shared clonotypes between healthy human individuals. Clones were read by immunoSEQ multiplex PCR, and TCRdb kept only the in-frame ones, dropping some. The repertoire holds almost 700,000 clones, with around 90% as singletons. Source material: naive CD8+ T cells sorted from blood. The source is a man aged 25-40 years in good health. CDR3s include the opening cysteine and the closing phenylalanine or tryptophan. Fields, in order: clone size, J gene, V gene, D gene, CDR3 protein, CDR3 DNA. The D gene is left open where the match is weak. Clone sizes are given selectively: once, few, many, or a class where the clone is expanded.

NA TRBJ1-4 TRBV28 TRBD1 CASSSGDPGGFNEKLFF TGTGCCAGCAGTTCTGGGGACCCAGGGGGGTTTAATGAAAAACTGTTTTTT
few TRBJ1-2 TRBV5-1 NA CASSMSSGSGYTF TGCGCCAGCAGCATGAGTTCGGGGTCTGGCTACACCTTC
NA TRBJ2-5 TRBV5-6 NA CASSLPLSEYQETQYF TGTGCCAGCAGCTTGCCCTTGTCCGAGTACCAAGAGACCCAGTACTTC
NA TRBJ2-7 TRBV15 NA CATSLAGYEQYF TGTGCCACCAGCCTAGCAGGCTACGAGCAGTACTTC
NA TRBJ1-2 TRBV13 TRBD1 CASSLVSLGQGYGYTF TGTGCCAGCAGCTTAGTGTCGTTGGGACAGGGCTATGGCTACACCTTC
NA TRBJ2-7 TRBV6-1 TRBD1 CASSEDWTGDYEQYF TGTGCCAGCAGTGAAGATTGGACAGGGGACTACGAGCAGTACTTC
NA TRBJ1-5 TRBV28 NA CASSGTHSGGHQPQHF TGTGCCAGCAGTGGGACCCATTCGGGGGGCCATCAGCCCCAGCATTTT
NA TRBJ2-7 TRBV11-2 NA CASSLSSSYEQYF TGTGCCAGCAGCTTAAGTAGCAGCTACGAGCAGTACTTC
NA TRBJ2-3 TRBV19 TRBD2 CASSIVASGPDTQYF TGTGCCAGTAGTATAGTGGCTAGCGGACCAGATACGCAGTATTTT
NA TRBJ2-7 TRBV4-1 TRBD2 CASSQGSGTSGKYLEQYF TGCGCCAGCAGCCAAGGTTCCGGGACTAGCGGGAAATACTTGGAGCAGTACTTC
NA TRBJ2-3 TRBV19 NA CASSIGARDTDTQYF TGTGCCAGTAGTATAGGGGCCAGAGACACAGATACGCAGTATTTT
NA TRBJ2-2 TRBV5-1 TRBD1 CASSLRDRAYTGELFF TGCGCCAGCAGCTTGAGAGACAGGGCGTACACCGGGGAGCTGTTTTTT
once TRBJ2-5 TRBV15 NA CATSTPGGTQYF TGTGCCACCAGCACACCCGGGGGGACCCAGTACTTC
NA TRBJ2-5 TRBV29-1 NA CSVEMWDGLQETQYF TGCAGCGTTGAGATGTGGGACGGCCTCCAAGAGACCCAGTACTTC
NA TRBJ2-5 TRBV5-1 TRBD2 CASSLALGLAGEFWGETQYF TGCGCCAGCAGCTTGGCCCTGGGACTAGCGGGAGAGTTTTGGGGAGAGACCCAGTACTTC
NA TRBJ1-2 TRBV10-3 NA CAISENGEQGHYGYTF TGTGCCATCAGTGAGAATGGGGAGCAGGGACACTATGGCTACACCTTC
NA TRBJ2-6 TRBV5-1 NA CASSLVFWAATPGANVLTF TGCGCCAGCAGCTTGGTCTTTTGGGCGGCAACGCCCGGGGCCAACGTCCTGACTTTC
NA TRBJ2-2 TRBV6-5 NA CASSPTAGELFF TGTGCCAGCAGCCCGACAGCCGGGGAGCTGTTTTTT
NA TRBJ2-5 TRBV10-3 NA CAISTGGGETQYF TGTGCCATCTCCACCGGGGGTGGGGAGACCCAGTACTTC
NA TRBJ1-1 TRBV6-1 NA CATTTDSTEAFF TGTGCCACTACAACCGACAGCACTGAAGCTTTCTTT
NA TRBJ2-5 TRBV2 NA CASSGRTQYF TGTGCCAGCAGTGGCAGGACCCAGTACTTC
NA TRBJ2-1 TRBV5-4 NA CASSHGAGPLDEQFF TGTGCCAGCAGCCATGGGGCGGGTCCGCTCGATGAGCAGTTCTTC
NA TRBJ2-7 TRBV7-9 TRBD1 CASSGFGTGASQQYF TGTGCCAGCAGCGGGTTCGGGACAGGGGCCTCGCAGCAGTACTTC
few TRBJ2-7 TRBV7-6 NA CASSPWGAYEQYF TGTGCCAGCAGCCCCTGGGGGGCCTACGAGCAGTACTTC
NA TRBJ1-1 TRBV4-1 TRBD1 CASSPNLGQLNTEAFF TGCGCCAGCAGCCCGAACTTGGGACAGCTGAACACTGAAGCTTTCTTT
NA TRBJ2-1 TRBV30 TRBD2 CAWSEESGVHNEQFF TGTGCCTGGAGTGAGGAGAGCGGGGTACACAATGAGCAGTTCTTC
NA TRBJ1-1 TRBV29-1 NA CSVVYWDSTEAFF TGCAGCGTTGTTTACTGGGATTCTACTGAAGCTTTCTTT
NA TRBJ2-7 TRBV4-3 NA CASSQAGTDYEQYF TGCGCCAGCAGCCAAGCCGGGACGGACTACGAGCAGTACTTC
NA TRBJ2-7 TRBV4-2 NA CASSQGSEQYF TGTGCCAGCAGCCAAGGGTCCGAGCAGTACTTC
NA TRBJ2-7 TRBV27 NA CASSYSANYEQYF TGTGCCAGCAGTTACTCGGCCAACTACGAGCAGTACTTC
NA TRBJ1-5 TRBV7-9 NA CASSYASESNQPQHF TGTGCCAGCAGCTACGCATCGGAAAGCAATCAGCCCCAGCATTTT
NA TRBJ2-2 TRBV7-9 NA CASSLGDGPTLGELFF TGTGCCAGCAGCTTGGGAGATGGACCGACCTTAGGGGAGCTGTTTTTT
NA TRBJ2-3 TRBV4-2 NA CASSQSLDPITDTQYF TGTGCCAGCAGCCAAAGTCTAGACCCGATCACAGATACGCAGTATTTT
NA TRBJ1-4 TRBV2 NA CASSSGGDEKLFF TGTGCCAGCAGTTCGGGAGGAGATGAAAAACTGTTTTTT
NA TRBJ1-4 TRBV27 NA CASSSWDEPEEGKLFF TGTGCCAGCAGTTCCTGGGACGAACCCGAGGAAGGAAAACTGTTTTTT
NA TRBJ2-7 TRBV27 TRBD2 CASSPRGGRASYEQYF TGTGCCAGCAGCCCTCGTGGCGGGAGGGCCTCCTACGAGCAGTACTTC
once TRBJ2-7 TRBV7-9 NA CATRGSNYEQYF TGTGCCACCCGGGGCAGTAACTACGAGCAGTACTTC
NA TRBJ2-3 TRBV2 TRBD1 CASRDRGTDTQYF TGTGCCAGCAGAGACAGGGGAACAGATACGCAGTATTTT
few TRBJ1-5 TRBV28 NA CASSLWVGLQPQHF TGTGCCAGCAGTTTATGGGTTGGGTTGCAGCCCCAGCATTTT
once TRBJ2-7 TRBV2 TRBD2 CASRQGLAGGFHEQYF TGTGCCAGCAGACAGGGACTAGCGGGAGGGTTCCACGAGCAGTACTTC
once TRBJ2-7 TRBV11-2 TRBD2 CASSFPLAGTYEQYF TGTGCCAGCAGCTTCCCCCTAGCGGGAACCTACGAGCAGTACTTC
NA TRBJ2-7 TRBV4-1 NA CASSSPIGAGSYEQYF TGCGCCAGCAGCTCCCCCATAGGGGCCGGTTCCTACGAGCAGTACTTC
NA TRBJ1-1 TRBV4-1 NA CASSQGVGAFF TGCGCCAGCAGCCAAGGAGTTGGGGCTTTCTTT
NA TRBJ2-2 TRBV5-6 NA CASSLRGAPELFF TGTGCCAGCAGCTTACGAGGGGCCCCAGAGCTGTTTTTT
NA TRBJ2-1 TRBV7-9 TRBD2 CASSNLWAGEEVEQFF TGTGCCAGCAGCAACTTGTGGGCGGGAGAGGAGGTTGAGCAGTTCTTC